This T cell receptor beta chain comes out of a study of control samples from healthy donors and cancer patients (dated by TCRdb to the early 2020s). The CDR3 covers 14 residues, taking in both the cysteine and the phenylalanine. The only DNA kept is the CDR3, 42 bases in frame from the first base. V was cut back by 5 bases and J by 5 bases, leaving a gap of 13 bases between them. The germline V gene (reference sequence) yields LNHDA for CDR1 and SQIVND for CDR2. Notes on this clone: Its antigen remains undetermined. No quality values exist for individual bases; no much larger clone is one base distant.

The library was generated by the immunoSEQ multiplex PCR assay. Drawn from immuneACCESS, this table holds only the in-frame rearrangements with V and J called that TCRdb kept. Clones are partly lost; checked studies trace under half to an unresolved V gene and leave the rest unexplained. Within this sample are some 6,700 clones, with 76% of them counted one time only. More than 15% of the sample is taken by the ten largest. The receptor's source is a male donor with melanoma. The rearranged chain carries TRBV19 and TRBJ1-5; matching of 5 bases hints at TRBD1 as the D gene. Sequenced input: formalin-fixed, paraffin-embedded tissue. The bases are TGTGCCAGTAGTTCCAGGCCGGGGGATCAGCCCCAGCATTTT. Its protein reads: CASSSRPGDQPQHF. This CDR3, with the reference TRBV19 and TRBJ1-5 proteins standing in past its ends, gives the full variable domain DGGITQSPKYLFRKEGQNVTLSCEQNLNHDAMYWYRQDPGQGLRLIYYSQIVNDFQKGDIAEGYSVSREKKESFPLTVTSAQKNPTAFYLCASSSRPGDQPQHFGDGTRLSIL.